These T cell receptor beta chains were read from a single sample in a study of PD-L1 blockade in urothelial cancer. TCRdb's copy holds only in-frame clones and misses some; the assay was immunoSEQ multiplex PCR. The sample includes 30,000 to 45,000 clones, about four fifths of them seen just once. The specimen comprised PBMCs, sampled around atezolizumab (anti-PD-L1) treatment. These receptors all come from a man aged 35 to 55 with urothelial cancer. The CDR3 runs from the conserved cysteine through the conserved F or W. D genes are given only for firm matches. Size is stated for part of the rows, as once, few or many counts, or as a class when the clone is expanded.

CDR3aa: CAWSPLAGKGEQYF; CDR3nt: TGTGCCTGGAGCCCGCTAGCGGGAAAGGGCGAGCAGTACTTC; v_gene: TRBV30; d_gene: TRBD2; abundance: few; j_gene: TRBJ2-7
CDR3aa: CASSLGRAGDNNEQFF; CDR3nt: TGTGCCAGCAGCTTAGGTAGGGCGGGAGATAACAATGAGCAGTTCTTC; v_gene: TRBV13; d_gene: TRBD2; abundance: NA; j_gene: TRBJ2-1
CDR3aa: CASSILRQDGYTF; CDR3nt: TGTGCCAGTAGTATATTGCGACAGGATGGCTACACCTTC; v_gene: TRBV19; d_gene: NA; abundance: NA; j_gene: TRBJ1-2
CDR3aa: CASSSHGQGGYEQYF; CDR3nt: TGTGCCAGCAGTTCCCATGGACAGGGGGGGTACGAGCAGTACTTC; v_gene: TRBV28; d_gene: TRBD1; abundance: NA; j_gene: TRBJ2-7
CDR3aa: CASSLSFGGAWDEQYF; CDR3nt: TGTGCCAGCAGTTTATCCTTTGGAGGGGCATGGGACGAGCAGTACTTC; v_gene: TRBV28; d_gene: NA; abundance: NA; j_gene: TRBJ2-7
CDR3aa: CSVEGTAGETQYF; CDR3nt: TGCAGCGTGGAGGGGACAGCGGGAGAGACCCAGTACTTC; v_gene: TRBV29-1; d_gene: NA; abundance: NA; j_gene: TRBJ2-5
CDR3aa: CASTDRENTEAFF; CDR3nt: TGTGCCAGCACCGACAGAGAGAACACTGAAGCTTTCTTT; v_gene: TRBV27; d_gene: NA; abundance: NA; j_gene: TRBJ1-1
CDR3aa: CASSQEGSGGGGTDTQYF; CDR3nt: TGTGCCAGCAGCCAAGAGGGGAGCGGGGGAGGTGGCACAGATACGCAGTATTTT; v_gene: TRBV4-2; d_gene: TRBD2; abundance: NA; j_gene: TRBJ2-3
CDR3aa: CASSPQGNEKLFF; CDR3nt: TGTGCCAGCAGCCCGCAGGGGAATGAAAAACTGTTTTTT; v_gene: TRBV5-4; d_gene: NA; abundance: NA; j_gene: TRBJ1-4
CDR3aa: CASRGGASGGYTF; CDR3nt: TGTGCCAGCAGGGGGGGGGCGTCGGGGGGCTACACCTTC; v_gene: TRBV28; d_gene: NA; abundance: NA; j_gene: TRBJ1-2
CDR3aa: CASSYGLAAYTDTQYF; CDR3nt: TGTGCCAGCAGCTATGGACTAGCGGCCTACACAGATACGCAGTATTTT; v_gene: TRBV4-2; d_gene: TRBD2; abundance: NA; j_gene: TRBJ2-3
CDR3aa: CASSSVGATHEQFF; CDR3nt: TGCGCCAGCAGTTCCGTGGGAGCGACGCATGAGCAGTTCTTC; v_gene: TRBV5-1; d_gene: NA; abundance: NA; j_gene: TRBJ2-1
CDR3aa: CASSKAGGQYF; CDR3nt: TGTGCCAGCAGCAAAGCGGGAGGCCAGTACTTC; v_gene: TRBV5-6; d_gene: TRBD2; abundance: NA; j_gene: TRBJ2-7
CDR3aa: CAWSVYTSGSIGYTF; CDR3nt: TGTGCCTGGAGTGTTTACACGAGCGGCTCTATTGGCTACACCTTC; v_gene: TRBV30; d_gene: NA; abundance: NA; j_gene: TRBJ1-2
CDR3aa: CASSFRSGSGLSYEQYF; CDR3nt: TGTGCCAGCAGTTTTAGATCGGGCAGCGGGCTATCCTACGAGCAGTACTTC; v_gene: TRBV5-5; d_gene: NA; abundance: NA; j_gene: TRBJ2-7
CDR3aa: CSVELGSPYEQYF; CDR3nt: TGCAGCGTTGAATTGGGCAGTCCCTACGAGCAGTACTTC; v_gene: TRBV29-1; d_gene: NA; abundance: NA; j_gene: TRBJ2-7
CDR3aa: CASTHPGQGSRSEAFF; CDR3nt: TGCGCCAGCACCCATCCCGGACAGGGAAGTAGGAGTGAAGCTTTCTTT; v_gene: TRBV23-1; d_gene: TRBD1; abundance: NA; j_gene: TRBJ1-1
CDR3aa: CASSPPPQGSYEQYF; CDR3nt: TGTGCCAGCTCACCACCACCGCAGGGGAGCTACGAGCAGTACTTC; v_gene: TRBV18; d_gene: NA; abundance: few; j_gene: TRBJ2-7
CDR3aa: CASSPTGTGQFF; CDR3nt: TGTGCCAGCAGTCCCACAGGGACAGGGCAGTTCTTC; v_gene: TRBV7-9; d_gene: TRBD1; abundance: NA; j_gene: TRBJ2-1
CDR3aa: CASSLDLSGRFNEQFF; CDR3nt: TGTGCCAGCAGCTTAGATCTAAGCGGGAGGTTCAATGAGCAGTTCTTC; v_gene: TRBV11-2; d_gene: TRBD2; abundance: NA; j_gene: TRBJ2-1
CDR3aa: CASSIRGHLNTEAFF; CDR3nt: TGTGCCAGCAGTATCAGGGGACACCTTAACACTGAAGCTTTCTTT; v_gene: TRBV27; d_gene: NA; abundance: NA; j_gene: TRBJ1-1
CDR3aa: CASSLLAGADTQYF; CDR3nt: TGTGCCAGCAGCCTTCTAGCGGGAGCAGATACGCAGTATTTT; v_gene: TRBV14; d_gene: TRBD2; abundance: NA; j_gene: TRBJ2-3
CDR3aa: CASSPRANYGYTF; CDR3nt: TGTGCCAGCAGCCCCAGGGCTAACTATGGCTACACCTTC; v_gene: TRBV5-6; d_gene: NA; abundance: NA; j_gene: TRBJ1-2
CDR3aa: CASKAGVDRYTDTQYF; CDR3nt: TGTGCCAGCAAAGCCGGGGTGGACAGGTACACAGATACGCAGTATTTT; v_gene: TRBV2; d_gene: TRBD1; abundance: NA; j_gene: TRBJ2-3
CDR3aa: CAWSVGSGYEQYF; CDR3nt: TGTGCCTGGAGTGTTGGGTCAGGGTACGAGCAGTACTTC; v_gene: TRBV30; d_gene: NA; abundance: NA; j_gene: TRBJ2-7
CDR3aa: CSVVEDRIYGYTF; CDR3nt: TGCAGCGTTGTAGAGGACAGGATCTATGGCTACACCTTC; v_gene: TRBV29-1; d_gene: TRBD1; abundance: NA; j_gene: TRBJ1-2
CDR3aa: CASSLGETDNEQFF; CDR3nt: TGCGCCAGCAGCTTGGGGGAGACGGACAATGAGCAGTTCTTC; v_gene: TRBV5-1; d_gene: NA; abundance: NA; j_gene: TRBJ2-1